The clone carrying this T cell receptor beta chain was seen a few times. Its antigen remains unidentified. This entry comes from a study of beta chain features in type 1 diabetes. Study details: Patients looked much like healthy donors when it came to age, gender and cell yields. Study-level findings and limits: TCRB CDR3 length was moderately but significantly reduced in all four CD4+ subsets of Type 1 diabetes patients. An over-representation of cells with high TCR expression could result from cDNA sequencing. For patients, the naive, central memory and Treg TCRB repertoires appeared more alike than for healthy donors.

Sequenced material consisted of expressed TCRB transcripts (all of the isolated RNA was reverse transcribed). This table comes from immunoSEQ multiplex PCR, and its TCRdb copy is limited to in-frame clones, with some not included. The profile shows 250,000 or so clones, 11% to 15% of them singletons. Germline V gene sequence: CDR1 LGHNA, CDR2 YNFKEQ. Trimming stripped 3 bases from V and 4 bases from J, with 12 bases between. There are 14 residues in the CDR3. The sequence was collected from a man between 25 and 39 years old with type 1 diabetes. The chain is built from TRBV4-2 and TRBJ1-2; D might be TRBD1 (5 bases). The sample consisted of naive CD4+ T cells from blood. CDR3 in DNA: TGTGCCAGCAGCCAGGAGCAGGGTCTCTATGGCTACACCTTC. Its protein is CASSQEQGLYGYTF.